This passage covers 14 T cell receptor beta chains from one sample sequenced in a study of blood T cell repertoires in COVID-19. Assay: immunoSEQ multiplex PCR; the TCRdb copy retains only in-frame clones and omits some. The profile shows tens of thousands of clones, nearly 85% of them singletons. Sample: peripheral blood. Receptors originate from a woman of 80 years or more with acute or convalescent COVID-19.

The CDR3 spells CASSFTNTQYF. CDR3 coding DNA: TGTGCCAGCAGCTTCACTAATACGCAGTATTTT. V and J are TRBV7-2 and TRBJ2-3; the D is unclear. The CDR3 is 11 amino acids. Trimming shortened V by 3 bases and J by 7 bases, and 5 bases separated the two germline ends. Germline V gene sequence: CDR1 SGHTA, CDR2 FQGNSA.

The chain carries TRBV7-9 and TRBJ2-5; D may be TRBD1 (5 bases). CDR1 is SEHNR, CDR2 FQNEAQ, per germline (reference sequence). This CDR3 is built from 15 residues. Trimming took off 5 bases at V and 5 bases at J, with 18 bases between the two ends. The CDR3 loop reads CASSRLQGSGETQYF. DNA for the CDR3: TGTGCCAGCAGCCGCCTTCAGGGATCGGGTGAGACCCAGTACTTC.

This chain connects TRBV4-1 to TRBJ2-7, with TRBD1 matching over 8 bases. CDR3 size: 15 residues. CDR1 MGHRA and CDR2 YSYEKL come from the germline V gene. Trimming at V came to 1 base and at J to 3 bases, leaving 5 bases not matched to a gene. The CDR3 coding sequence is TGCGCCAGCAGCCAAGGGCAGGGGGCTGGCTACGAGCAGTACTTC. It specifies CASSQGQGAGYEQYF.

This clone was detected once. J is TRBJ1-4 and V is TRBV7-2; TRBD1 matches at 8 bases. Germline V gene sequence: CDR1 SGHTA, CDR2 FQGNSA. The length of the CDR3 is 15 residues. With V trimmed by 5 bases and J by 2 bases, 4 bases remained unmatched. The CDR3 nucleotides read TGTGCCAGCAGCCAGCGGACAGGGACTAATGAAAAACTGTTTTTT. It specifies CASSQRTGTNEKLFF.

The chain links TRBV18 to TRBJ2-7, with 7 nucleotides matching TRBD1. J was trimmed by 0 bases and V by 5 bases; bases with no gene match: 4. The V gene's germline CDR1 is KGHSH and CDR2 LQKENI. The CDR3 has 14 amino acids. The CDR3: CASSAGTDSYEQYF. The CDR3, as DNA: TGTGCCAGCTCAGCCGGGACAGACTCCTACGAGCAGTACTTC. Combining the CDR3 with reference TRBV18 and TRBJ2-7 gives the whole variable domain NAGVMQNPRHLVRRRGQEARLRCSPMKGHSHVYWYRQLPEEGLKFMVYLQKENIIDESGMPKERFSAEFPKEGPSILRIQQVVRGDSAAYFCASSAGTDSYEQYFGPGTRLTVT.

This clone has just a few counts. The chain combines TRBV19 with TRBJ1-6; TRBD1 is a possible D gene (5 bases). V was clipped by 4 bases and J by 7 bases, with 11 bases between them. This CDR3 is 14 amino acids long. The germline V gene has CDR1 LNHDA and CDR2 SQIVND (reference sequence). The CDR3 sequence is CASSKDGGNSPLHF. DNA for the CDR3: TGTGCCAGTAGTAAGGACGGGGGGAATTCACCCCTCCACTTT.

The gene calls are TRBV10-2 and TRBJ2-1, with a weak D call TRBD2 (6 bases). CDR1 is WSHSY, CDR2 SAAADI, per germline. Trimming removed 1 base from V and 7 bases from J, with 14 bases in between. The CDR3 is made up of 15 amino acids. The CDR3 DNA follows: TGCGCCAGCAGTGAGTATCAGCGGGCCGAAAATGAGCAGTTCTTC. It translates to CASSEYQRAENEQFF.

CDR3 sequence reads: CAIGNSGIGVDEQYF. The CDR3 nucleotides are TGTGCCATCGGCAATAGCGGGATCGGGGTCGACGAGCAGTACTTC. The chain is built from TRBV10-3 and TRBJ2-7, with TRBD2 identical over 8 bases. Germline values: CDR1 ENHRY, CDR2 SYGVKD. This CDR3 has 15 amino acids. The V and J ends lost 8 bases and 5 bases, in that order; junction bases with no gene match: 14.

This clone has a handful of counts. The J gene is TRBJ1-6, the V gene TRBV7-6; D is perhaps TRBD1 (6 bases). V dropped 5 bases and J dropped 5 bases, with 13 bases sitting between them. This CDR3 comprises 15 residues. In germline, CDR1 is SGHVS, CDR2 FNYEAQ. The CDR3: CASSPRGGDNSPLHF. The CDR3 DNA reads TGTGCCAGCAGCCCCAGGGGTGGAGATAATTCACCCCTCCACTTT.

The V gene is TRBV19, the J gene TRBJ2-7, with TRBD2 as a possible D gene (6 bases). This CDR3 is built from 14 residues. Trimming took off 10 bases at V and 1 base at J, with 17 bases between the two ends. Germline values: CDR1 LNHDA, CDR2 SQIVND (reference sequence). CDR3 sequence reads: CATSDGGPSYEQYF. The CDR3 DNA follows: TGTGCCACCTCGGACGGGGGTCCGTCCTACGAGCAGTACTTC.

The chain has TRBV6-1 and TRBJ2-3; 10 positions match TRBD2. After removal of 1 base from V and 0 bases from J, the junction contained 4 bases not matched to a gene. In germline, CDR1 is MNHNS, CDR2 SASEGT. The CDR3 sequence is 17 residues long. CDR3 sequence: CASSEVLAGASTDTQYF. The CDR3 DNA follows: TGTGCCAGCAGTGAAGTGCTAGCGGGGGCTAGCACAGATACGCAGTATTTT.

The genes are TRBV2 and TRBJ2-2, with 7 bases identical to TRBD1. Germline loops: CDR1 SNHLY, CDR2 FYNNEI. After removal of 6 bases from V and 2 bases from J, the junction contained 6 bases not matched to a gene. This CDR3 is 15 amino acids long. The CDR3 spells CASRDRTSNTGELFF. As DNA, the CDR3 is TGTGCCAGCAGGGACAGGACATCAAACACCGGGGAGCTGTTTTTT.

CDR3 in amino acids: CATSSRLAGGYEQFF. CDR3 DNA: TGTGCCACCAGCAGCAGACTAGCGGGAGGCTATGAGCAGTTCTTC. The V gene is TRBV15, the J gene TRBJ2-1; 13 nucleotides match TRBD2. The CDR3 covers 15 residues. V was pared by 3 bases and J by 8 bases, with 4 bases of the junction left unmatched. The germline V gene has CDR1 LNHNV and CDR2 YYDKDF (reference sequence). Full variable domain (outside the CDR3, taken from reference TRBV15 and TRBJ2-1): DAMVIQNPRYQVTQFGKPVTLSCSQTLNHNVMYWYQQKSSQAPKLLFHYYDKDFNNEADTPDNFQSRRPNTSFCFLDIRSPGLGDTAMYLCATSSRLAGGYEQFFGPGTRLTVL.

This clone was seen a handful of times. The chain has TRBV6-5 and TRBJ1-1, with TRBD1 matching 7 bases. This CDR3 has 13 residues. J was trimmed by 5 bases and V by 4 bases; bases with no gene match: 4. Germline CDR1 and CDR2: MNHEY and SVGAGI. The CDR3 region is CASSWSGGTEAFF. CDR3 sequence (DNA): TGTGCCAGCAGTTGGTCAGGGGGAACTGAAGCTTTCTTT.